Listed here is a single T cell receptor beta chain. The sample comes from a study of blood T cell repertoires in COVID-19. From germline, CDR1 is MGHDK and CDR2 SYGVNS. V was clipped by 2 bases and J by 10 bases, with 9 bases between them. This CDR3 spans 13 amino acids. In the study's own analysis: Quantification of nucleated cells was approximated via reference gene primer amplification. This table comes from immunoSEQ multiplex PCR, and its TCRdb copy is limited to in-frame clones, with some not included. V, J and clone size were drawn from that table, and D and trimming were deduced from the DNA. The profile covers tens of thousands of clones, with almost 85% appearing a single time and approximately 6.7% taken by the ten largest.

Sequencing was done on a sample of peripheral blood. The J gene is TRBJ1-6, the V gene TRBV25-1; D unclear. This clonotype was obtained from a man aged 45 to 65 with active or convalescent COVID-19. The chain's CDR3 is CASSEEGFSPLHF. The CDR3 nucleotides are TGTGCCAGCAGTGAAGAGGGTTTCTCACCCCTCCACTTT.